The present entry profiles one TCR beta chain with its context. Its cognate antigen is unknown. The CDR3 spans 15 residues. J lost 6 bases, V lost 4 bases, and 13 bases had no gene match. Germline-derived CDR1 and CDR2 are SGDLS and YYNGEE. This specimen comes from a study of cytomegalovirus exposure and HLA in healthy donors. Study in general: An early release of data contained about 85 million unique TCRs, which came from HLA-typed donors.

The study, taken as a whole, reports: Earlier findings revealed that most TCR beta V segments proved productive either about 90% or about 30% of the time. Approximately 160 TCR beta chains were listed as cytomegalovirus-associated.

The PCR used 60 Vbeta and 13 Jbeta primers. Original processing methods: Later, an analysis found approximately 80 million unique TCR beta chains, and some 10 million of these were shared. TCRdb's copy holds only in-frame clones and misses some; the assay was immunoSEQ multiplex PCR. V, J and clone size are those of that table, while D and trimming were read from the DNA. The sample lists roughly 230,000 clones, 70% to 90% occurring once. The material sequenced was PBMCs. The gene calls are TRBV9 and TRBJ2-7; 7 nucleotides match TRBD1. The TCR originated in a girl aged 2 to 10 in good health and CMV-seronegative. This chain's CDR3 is CASSLQPGQFSEQYF. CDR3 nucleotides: TGTGCCAGCAGCTTGCAACCGGGACAGTTTAGCGAGCAGTACTTC.